One sample yielded the 6 T cell receptor beta chains listed below, sequenced in a study of T cell responses to AZD1222 COVID-19 vaccine (dated by TCRdb to about 2021). The library came from the immunoSEQ multiplex PCR assay. TCRdb holds this immuneACCESS table with in-frame rearrangements only. Some clones are missing; in checked studies, unresolved V genes explain under half, and the rest has no known cause. Within this sample are fewer than 150,000 clones, with roughly 87% of them counted one time only. Of the sample, around 9.5% is held by the ten largest clones. Reading the label with the study, this specimen's time point is: about 28 days (+/-7) after the second vaccine dose. Sample: peripheral blood, taken 28 days after the second AZD1222 dose. The receptors come from an adult who received the AZD1222 COVID-19 vaccine.

This chain links TRBV7-8 with TRBJ2-2, with 13 bases that match TRBD2. Germline loops: CDR1 SGHVS, CDR2 FQNEAQ. V dropped 5 bases and J dropped 1; count of bases not matched to a gene: 7. The CDR3 has 18 residues. The CDR3 sequence is CASSARTSGGLNTGELFF. CDR3 DNA sequence: TGTGCCAGCAGCGCTAGGACTAGCGGGGGCCTGAACACCGGGGAGCTGTTTTTT.

This sequence joins TRBV2 and TRBJ2-7; 8 bases are shared with TRBD2. The CDR3 is 15 amino acids. CDR1 is SNHLY, CDR2 FYNNEI, per germline. J lost 1 base, V lost 4 bases, and 6 bases had no gene match. The CDR3: CASSGGASGSYEQYF. CDR3 sequence (DNA): TGTGCCAGCAGTGGGGGGGCTAGCGGGTCCTACGAGCAGTACTTC.

The rearrangement links TRBV5-1 to TRBJ1-1; D gene ambiguous. CDR3 length: 15 amino acids. CDR1 SGHRS and CDR2 YFSETQ come from the germline V gene. Trimming stripped 2 bases from V and 0 bases from J, with 11 bases between. This CDR3 is CASSFFPGMNTEAFF. The DNA for the CDR3 is TGCGCCAGCAGCTTTTTTCCGGGCATGAACACTGAAGCTTTCTTT.

There are a few counts of this clone. The CDR3 nucleotides are TGCGCCAGCAGGCTACAGGGAAACACTGAAGCTTTCTTT. Its translation: CASRLQGNTEAFF. The chain combines TRBV5-1 with TRBJ1-1, with TRBD1 as a possible D gene (6 bases). The V end was cut by 5 bases, the J end by 2 bases, with 10 bases between. Germline-derived CDR1 and CDR2 are SGHRS and YFSETQ. This CDR3 has 13 residues. Full variable domain (missing parts from reference TRBV5-1 and TRBJ1-1): KAGVTQTPRYLIKTRGQQVTLSCSPISGHRSVSWYQQTPGQGLQFLFEYFSETQRNKGNFPGRFSGRQFSNSRSEMNVSTLELGDSALYLCASRLQGNTEAFFGQGTRLTVV.

The chain employs TRBV18 and TRBJ2-1; 8 nucleotides match TRBD2. Germline trimming cut 3 bases from V and 5 bases from J; bases unmatched to any gene: 3. The CDR3 totals 14 residues. The V gene's germline CDR1 is KGHSH and CDR2 LQKENI. CDR3: CASSPTSAHNEQFF. The CDR3 DNA is TGTGCCAGCTCACCGACTAGCGCCCACAATGAGCAGTTCTTC.

V is TRBV7-3 and J is TRBJ1-2; D perhaps matches TRBD1 (5 bases). V lost 6 bases and J 4 bases, leaving 12 bases between the germline ends. This CDR3 comprises 13 residues. Germline V gene data show CDR1 as SGHTA and CDR2 as FQGTGA. The CDR3 is CASSRDGGYGYTF. CDR3 nucleotide sequence: TGTGCCAGCAGTCGGGACGGAGGCTATGGCTACACCTTC.